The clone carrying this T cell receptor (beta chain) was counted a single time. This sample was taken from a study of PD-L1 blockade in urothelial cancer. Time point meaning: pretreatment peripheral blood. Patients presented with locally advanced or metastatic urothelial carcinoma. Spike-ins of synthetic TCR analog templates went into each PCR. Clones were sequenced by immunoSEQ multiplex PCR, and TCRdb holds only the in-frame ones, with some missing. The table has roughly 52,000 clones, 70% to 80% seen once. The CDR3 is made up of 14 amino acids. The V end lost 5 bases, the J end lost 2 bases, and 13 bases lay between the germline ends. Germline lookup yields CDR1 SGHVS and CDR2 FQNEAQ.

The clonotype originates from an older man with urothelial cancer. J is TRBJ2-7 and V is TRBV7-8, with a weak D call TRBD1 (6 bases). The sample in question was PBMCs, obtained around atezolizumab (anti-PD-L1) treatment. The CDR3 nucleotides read TGTGCCAGCAGCCTAGAGACAGGACCCTACGAGCAGTACTTC. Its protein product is CASSLETGPYEQYF.